This T cell receptor beta chain was found in a study of blood T cell repertoires in COVID-19. Study information: Sites in the United States, Italy and Spain provided acute and convalescent COVID-19 samples. PBMCs, B-cell-depleted T cells, or T cells provided the cDNA or gDNA that made up the material.

From germline, CDR1 is ENHRY and CDR2 SYGVKD. CDR3 length equals 15 residues. V dropped 4 bases and J dropped 4; count of bases not matched to a gene: 7. Per the authors' pipeline: Counts of nucleated cells, estimated from reference gene primer amplification, were obtained. Profiled with immunoSEQ multiplex PCR; TCRdb holds only in-frame clones, not every one. V and J calls and clone size are copied from that table; D and trimming were computed from the DNA. The sample records some 270,000 clones, about 89% being singletons. The chain joins TRBV10-3 to TRBJ2-3, with 8 bases that match TRBD1. The specimen sequenced was peripheral blood. This TCR was sampled from a man aged 40-49 years with active or convalescent COVID-19. DNA of the CDR3: TGTGCCATCAGTGTCGCGGGACAGGTAGCAGATACGCAGTATTTT. Protein sequence: CAISVAGQVADTQYF.